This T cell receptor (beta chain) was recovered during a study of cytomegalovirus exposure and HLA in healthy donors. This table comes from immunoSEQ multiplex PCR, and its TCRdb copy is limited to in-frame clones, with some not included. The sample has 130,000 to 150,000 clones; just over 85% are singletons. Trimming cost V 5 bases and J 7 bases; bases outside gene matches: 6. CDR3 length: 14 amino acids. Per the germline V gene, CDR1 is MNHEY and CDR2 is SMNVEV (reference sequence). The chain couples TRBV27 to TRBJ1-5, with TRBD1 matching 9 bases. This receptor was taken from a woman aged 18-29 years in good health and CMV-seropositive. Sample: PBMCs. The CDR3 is CASSVTGGAQPQHF. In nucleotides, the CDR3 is TGTGCCAGCAGTGTGACAGGGGGGGCACAGCCCCAGCATTTT.